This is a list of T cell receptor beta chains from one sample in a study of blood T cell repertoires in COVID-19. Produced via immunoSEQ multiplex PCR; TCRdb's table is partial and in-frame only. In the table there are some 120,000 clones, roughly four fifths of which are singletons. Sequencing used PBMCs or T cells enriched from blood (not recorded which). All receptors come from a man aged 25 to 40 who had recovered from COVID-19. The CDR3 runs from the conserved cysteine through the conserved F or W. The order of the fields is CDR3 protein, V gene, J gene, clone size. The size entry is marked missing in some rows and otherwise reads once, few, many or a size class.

CDR3: CATSREGQWGETQYF; V: TRBV15; J: TRBJ2-5; size: few
CDR3: CATSRDTQGANYGYTF; V: TRBV15; J: TRBJ1-2; size: NA
CDR3: CASSQTGGTSYEQYF; V: TRBV7-9; J: TRBJ2-7; size: NA
CDR3: CASSSPGLAGRWANVLTF; V: TRBV5-6; J: TRBJ2-6; size: NA
CDR3: CASSSLGLAGPQETQYF; V: TRBV5-4; J: TRBJ2-5; size: NA
CDR3: CASSIIGGSSDTQYF; V: TRBV19; J: TRBJ2-3; size: NA
CDR3: CASSPLVGLGSYEQYF; V: TRBV19; J: TRBJ2-7; size: NA
CDR3: CASSYPGTGVAKNIQYF; V: TRBV2; J: TRBJ2-4; size: NA
CDR3: CASQGFHTEAFF; V: TRBV2; J: TRBJ1-1; size: NA
CDR3: CASSLAGRGTGELFF; V: TRBV2; J: TRBJ2-2; size: NA
CDR3: CASSSGQGYTF; V: TRBV5-1; J: TRBJ1-2; size: NA
CDR3: CASSLKGGTYNEQFF; V: TRBV7-3; J: TRBJ2-1; size: NA
CDR3: CAWSDRGSTTGELFF; V: TRBV30; J: TRBJ2-2; size: NA
CDR3: CASSEPGVHNEQFF; V: TRBV25-1; J: TRBJ2-1; size: NA
CDR3: CASSHPGVGYNEQFF; V: TRBV4-1; J: TRBJ2-1; size: NA
CDR3: CASRDGTKNTEAFF; V: TRBV19; J: TRBJ1-1; size: NA
CDR3: CASSPPNRDYGYTF; V: TRBV18; J: TRBJ1-2; size: once
CDR3: CASSTSGGTDTQYF; V: TRBV27; J: TRBJ2-3; size: once
CDR3: CASSLGTGGPNTEAFF; V: TRBV5-1; J: TRBJ1-1; size: NA
CDR3: CASMSGGGNTIYF; V: TRBV2; J: TRBJ1-3; size: once
CDR3: CASSRGEVGELFF; V: TRBV4-1; J: TRBJ2-2; size: NA
CDR3: CASSSWRGDRTDTQYF; V: TRBV7-9; J: TRBJ2-3; size: NA
CDR3: CASSEAGRGYYGYTF; V: TRBV2; J: TRBJ1-2; size: NA
CDR3: CASSLIEGAIEQFF; V: TRBV7-9; J: TRBJ2-1; size: NA
CDR3: CASSSLAGITYEQYF; V: TRBV11-2; J: TRBJ2-7; size: NA
CDR3: CASSSPGTSGGNTGELFF; V: TRBV5-6; J: TRBJ2-2; size: NA
CDR3: CAISDRAGGNTEAFF; V: TRBV10-3; J: TRBJ1-1; size: NA
CDR3: CASSGASGYEQYF; V: TRBV19; J: TRBJ2-7; size: NA
CDR3: CASSQDPARPEGLSTDTQYF; V: TRBV4-2; J: TRBJ2-3; size: NA
CDR3: CASSESPSRVAEAFF; V: TRBV2; J: TRBJ1-1; size: NA
CDR3: CASSLGGPGGDNQPQHF; V: TRBV5-6; J: TRBJ1-5; size: NA
CDR3: CASSRDSFGTNEKLFF; V: TRBV18; J: TRBJ1-4; size: NA
CDR3: CASSQVPGFAGYTF; V: TRBV3-1/TRBV3-2; J: TRBJ1-2; size: NA
CDR3: CAISSGDSYNEQFF; V: TRBV10-3; J: TRBJ2-1; size: NA
CDR3: CASSPGLAGPYEQYF; V: TRBV6-5; J: TRBJ2-7; size: NA
CDR3: CASSLRGGDSYEQYF; V: TRBV7-3; J: TRBJ2-7; size: once
CDR3: CASSSAEGSSPLHF; V: TRBV5-1; J: TRBJ1-6; size: NA
CDR3: CASNPLAAYNEQFF; V: TRBV6-5; J: TRBJ2-1; size: NA
CDR3: CASSGDRADYGYTF; V: TRBV18; J: TRBJ1-2; size: NA
CDR3: CASSHSGATDTQYF; V: TRBV3-1/TRBV3-2; J: TRBJ2-3; size: NA
CDR3: CSASPLSSYNEQFF; V: TRBV20-1; J: TRBJ2-1; size: NA
CDR3: CASSRASGTYEQYF; V: TRBV28; J: TRBJ2-7; size: NA
CDR3: CASDDGSTDTQYF; V: TRBV7-9; J: TRBJ2-3; size: NA
CDR3: CASSSLRNWTGRTEAFF; V: TRBV11-2; J: TRBJ1-1; size: NA
CDR3: CASSGRDRNQPQHF; V: TRBV7-8; J: TRBJ1-5; size: NA
CDR3: CASSTGTGGYGYTF; V: TRBV6-6; J: TRBJ1-2; size: NA
CDR3: CASRDTGPNTEAFF; V: TRBV27; J: TRBJ1-1; size: NA
CDR3: CSVEITDYGYTF; V: TRBV29-1; J: TRBJ1-2; size: NA
CDR3: CSASSASGRREETQYF; V: TRBV20-1; J: TRBJ2-5; size: NA
CDR3: CASSLRVGHEQFF; V: TRBV7-3; J: TRBJ2-1; size: NA
CDR3: CASSRPGGGAETQYF; V: TRBV6-5; J: TRBJ2-5; size: NA
CDR3: CASSGLAWAQETQYF; V: TRBV2; J: TRBJ2-5; size: NA
CDR3: CASSVTGANYGYTF; V: TRBV9; J: TRBJ1-2; size: NA
CDR3: CASDTKSGTQYF; V: TRBV6-5; J: TRBJ2-5; size: NA